The TCR beta chain under discussion was sequenced for a study of CD8 T cells in ankylosing spondylitis. The study, taken as a whole, reports: Certain motif variants had earlier appeared in reactive arthritis synovial fluid and blood. Matched ankylosing spondylitis synovial fluid reportedly contained a significantly enriched population of disease-linked clones.

Comments on this clonotype: Its antigen is undetermined.

TCRdb re-called the 5' RACE reads through MiXCR, storing one row per CDR3 protein. The data contain around 150,000 distinct CDR3 sequences, roughly 11% of them singletons. The CDR3 is 13 residues long. Trimming took off 0 bases at V and 8 bases at J, with 11 bases between the two ends. CDR1 is SGHRS, CDR2 YFSETQ, per germline. The rearrangement links TRBV5-1 to TRBJ1-2; the D gene is possibly TRBD1 (5 bases). The specimen sequenced was blood, either unsorted or a sorted T cell fraction (not recorded which). This sequence originates from a male donor with ankylosing spondylitis or in good health (not recorded which). In DNA form, the CDR3 reads TGCGCCAGCAGCTTGGCCAGGGATTCCGGCTACACCTTC. Protein sequence: CASSLARDSGYTF.